This entry concerns a single TCR beta chain. No antigen is known for it. The sample comes from a study of cytomegalovirus exposure and HLA in healthy donors. Overall study findings and caveats: HLA alleles showed associations with 15,000 to 20,000 TCR beta sequences in a later analysis, at a 0.05 false discovery rate.

Primers: 60 Vbeta forward and 13 Jbeta reverse. Clones were read by immunoSEQ multiplex PCR, and TCRdb kept only the in-frame ones, dropping some. The sample table includes around 34,000 clones. The material sequenced was PBMCs. The TCR originated in a woman aged 40 to 50 in good health and CMV-seropositive.

Here the CDR3 reads CASSQDVDNEQFF. The CDR3 DNA reads as TGCGCCAGCAGCCAAGATGTAGACAATGAGCAGTTCTTC. This chain joins TRBV4-3 and TRBJ2-1, with unresolved D. This CDR3 is built from 13 residues. The germline V gene has CDR1 LGHNA and CDR2 YSLEER. Trimming took 0 bases from V and 5 from J, leaving 5 bases between them.